Listed here are 8 T cell receptor beta chains from one sample, sequenced in a study of blood T cell repertoires in COVID-19. Data came from immunoSEQ multiplex PCR; TCRdb stores just in-frame clones and leaves some out. The sample has roughly 100,000 clones, 84% seen once. Sequences were obtained from peripheral blood. All receptors derive from a woman aged 55-75 years with acute or convalescent COVID-19.

The chain combines TRBV5-1 with TRBJ1-2; 11 bases align to TRBD1. Germline loops: CDR1 SGHRS, CDR2 YFSETQ. The CDR3 spans 15 residues. Trimming removed 2 bases from V and 7 bases from J; junction bases left unmatched: 7. The CDR3 DNA follows: TGCGCCAGCAGCTTTCCAGGACAGGGGGCGGGTGGCTACACCTTC. It yields the protein CASSFPGQGAGGYTF.

With regard to this clone: Additional DNA sequences in this sample encode the identical CDR3. The chain is built from TRBV7-9 and TRBJ1-2; weak D call: TRBD1 (6 bases). The CDR3 covers 16 residues. Trimming left V 1 base short and J 10 bases short, with 22 bases between. Germline V gene sequence: CDR1 SEHNR, CDR2 FQNEAQ (reference sequence). CDR3 in amino acids: CASSLDPGQRLSHYTF. CDR3 coding DNA: TGTGCCAGCAGCTTAGACCCCGGACAGCGCCTGAGTCACTACACCTTC.

The J gene is TRBJ2-1, the V gene TRBV21-1; the table's TRBD1 call for D was not verified on the DNA. TRBV21-1 is a pseudogene. The CDR3 runs to 15 residues. CDR3 region: CASGKGDRVYNEQFF. The CDR3 coding sequence is TGTGCCAGCGGCAAGGGAGACAGGGTATACAATGAGCAGTTCTTC.

The gene calls are TRBV4-2 and TRBJ2-1, with 13 positions matching TRBD2. In germline, CDR1 is LGHNA, CDR2 YNFKEQ. V was pared by 2 bases and J by 5 bases, with 6 bases of the junction left unmatched. The CDR3 extends over 17 amino acids. CDR3 DNA sequence: TGTGCCAGCAGCCAACGTTTCGGACTAGCGGGGGACAATGAGCAGTTCTTC. Residues: CASSQRFGLAGDNEQFF.

The V gene is TRBV6-2 or TRBV6-3, the J gene TRBJ2-1; 7 bases are shared with TRBD2. Germline V gene lookup returns CDR1 MNHEY and CDR2 SVGEGT. The CDR3 runs to 16 residues. J gave up 4 bases and V 0 bases, and 6 bases lay outside the gene matches. Written as DNA, the CDR3 is TGTGCCAGCAGTTACTCCCAAAGCGGGGTTTACAATGAGCAGTTCTTC. Its translation: CASSYSQSGVYNEQFF.

The gene calls are TRBV18 and TRBJ1-1; TRBD1 agrees at 7 bases. CDR3 size: 13 residues. Unmatched junction bases numbered 6, after V lost 5 bases and J lost 6 bases. Germline V lookup: CDR1 KGHSH, CDR2 LQKENI. Here the CDR3 reads CASSLQGFAEAFF. The CDR3 DNA reads TGTGCCAGCTCATTACAGGGGTTCGCTGAAGCTTTCTTT. The full variable domain, completed using reference TRBV18 and TRBJ1-1, is NAGVMQNPRHLVRRRGQEARLRCSPMKGHSHVYWYRQLPEEGLKFMVYLQKENIIDESGMPKERFSAEFPKEGPSILRIQQVVRGDSAAYFCASSLQGFAEAFFGQGTRLTVV.

V and J are TRBV6-5 and TRBJ1-3; D is uncertain. V was clipped by 0 bases and J by 7 bases, with 13 bases between them. Germline assignment: CDR1 MNHEY and CDR2 SVGAGI. The CDR3 totals 15 residues. The CDR3 DNA sequence: TGTGCCAGCAGTTACTCGAGGATCGGACTGAACACCATATATTTT. It codes for CASSYSRIGLNTIYF.

The chain couples TRBV14 to TRBJ2-3, with 8 bases lining up with TRBD2. The length of the CDR3 is 17 residues. The V gene end was trimmed by 6 bases and the J gene end by 1 base; junction bases not matched to a gene: 12. Germline V gene lookup returns CDR1 SGHDN and CDR2 FVKESK. CDR3 sequence reads: CASSPRGAGEGTDTQYF. The CDR3 DNA sequence: TGTGCCAGCAGTCCACGGGGAGCGGGAGAGGGCACAGATACGCAGTATTTT.